Sequencing of this T cell receptor beta chain was carried out in a study of CD8 T cells in Susac syndrome. Germline V CDR1 and CDR2: DFQATT, SNEGSKA (reference sequence). Trimming cost V 7 bases and J 4 bases; bases outside gene matches: 8. CDR3 length: 13 amino acids. Sequencing of TCR beta drew on CD8+ and CD4+ T cells from blood. Random hexamers primed reverse transcription of roughly 0.5 to 1 ug RNA. immunoSEQ multiplex PCR amplified TCR beta CDR3 across 54 Vbeta, 13 Jbeta. TCRdb reprocessed the immunoSEQ multiplex PCR reads with MiXCR, giving one entry per CDR3 protein. Of 160,000 or so distinct CDR3 sequences in the sample, 85% to 95% were seen once.

The TCR was taken from a human donor with multiple sclerosis. V usage is TRBV20-1 and J usage is TRBJ1-2; TRBD1 matches 8 bases. The material sequenced was CD8+ T cells from PBMCs. The CDR3 DNA follows: TGCAGTGGGCACGAACAGGGGGGCTATGGCTACACCTTC. Protein: CSGHEQGGYGYTF.